This T cell receptor beta chain stems from a study of CDR3 diversity in severe acne. TCRdb reprocessed the PCR reads via MiXCR and lists one record per CDR3 protein. Here the sample spans approximately 80,000 distinct CDR3 sequences, around 49% being singletons. Germline V lookup: CDR1 DFQATT, CDR2 SNEGSKA (reference sequence). Trimming cost V 6 bases and J 1 base, with 28 bases left between them. The CDR3 consists of 20 residues. The rearrangement joins TRBV20-1 to TRBJ2-6; D perhaps matches TRBD1 (6 bases). The sample taken for sequencing was blood. The clonotype originates from a male donor in good health, without acne. CDR3 DNA sequence: TGCAGTGCCAATACGCACCCCAGGGGAACCTCTCTTTCTGGGGCCAACGTCCTGACTTTC. Its protein product is CSANTHPRGTSLSGANVLTF.